Presented here are 23 T cell receptor beta chains from one specimen sequenced in a study of molecular identifiers for immune sequencing clone quantification. TCRdb called the PCR reads again in MiXCR, with one record for every CDR3 protein. The sample records 300,000 to 350,000 distinct CDR3 sequences, roughly 23% being singletons. Sequencing was done on a sample of naive CD8+ T cells from blood, with Jurkat cell RNA spiked in. This sample's subset: FACS-sorted CD8+CD4-CCR7+CD45RA+ naive T cells. The receptors shown here come from a human donor in good health. Some libraries in this study had Jurkat cell RNA spiked in.

This clonotype occurred many times. The V gene is TRBV7-9, the J gene TRBJ2-3; D is unclear. The CDR3 consists of 11 residues. Trimming left V 5 bases short and J 7 bases short, with 7 bases between. Germline V CDR1 and CDR2: SEHNR, FQNEAQ (reference sequence). The CDR3 DNA sequence: TGTGCCAGCAGCGGGGATAATACGCAGTATTTT. Protein product: CASSGDNTQYF.

On this clonotype: A much larger clone sits a single nucleotide away, making a read error possible. V and J are TRBV3-1 and TRBJ2-7; D is unclear. From germline, CDR1 is LGHDT and CDR2 YNNKEL (reference sequence). V was shortened by 1 base and J by 5 bases, with 12 bases between the two germline ends. The CDR3 has 14 amino acids. CDR3 loop: CASSQGPELHEQYF. DNA for the CDR3: TGTGCCAGCAGCCAAGGACCCGAACTCCACGAGCAGTACTTC.

The chain uses TRBV4-3 and TRBJ2-1; 7 positions agree with TRBD2. The CDR3 has 13 residues. Germline V gene data show CDR1 as LGHNA and CDR2 as YSLEER. V shed 4 bases, J shed 9 bases, and the junction held 6 bases outside the gene matches. For the CDR3, the DNA is TGCGCCAGCAGCCGATCAGCGGGGCGTGAGCAGTTCTTC. Protein product: CASSRSAGREQFF.

As regards this clonotype: Possible read error: a much larger clone is one base away. The chain couples TRBV27 to TRBJ1-5; D is possibly TRBD1 (5 bases). Gene TRBJ2-3 matches the end of the DNA better, so the J call may be wrong. Germline loops: CDR1 MNHEY, CDR2 SMNVEV (reference sequence). This CDR3 region has 14 residues. The CDR3 sequence: CASSLVGPNQPQYF. CDR3 in DNA: TGTGCCAGCAGTTTAGTGGGGCCTAATCAGCCCCAGTATTTT.

The chain joins TRBV28 to TRBJ2-7; D not resolved. Trimming took 6 bases from V and 2 from J, leaving 8 bases between them. CDR1 is MDHEN and CDR2 is SYDVKM in the germline V gene. This CDR3 has 12 amino acids. The CDR3 sequence is CASSKNPYEQYF. The CDR3 coding sequence is TGTGCCAGCAGCAAAAATCCCTACGAGCAGTACTTC.

This clonotype has a handful of counts. This chain links TRBV19 with TRBJ1-5; D gene unclear. Trimming removed 5 bases at V and 7 bases at J, with 18 bases between. CDR3 size: 15 residues. Germline loops: CDR1 LNHDA, CDR2 SQIVND (reference sequence). The CDR3 region has the DNA TGTGCCAGTAGTGTCGGGCCAGGAGGAGGACAGCCCCAGCATTTT. Protein sequence: CASSVGPGGGQPQHF.

The sample holds many counts of this clonotype. The chain is built from TRBV2 and TRBJ2-1; D call uncertain. Trimming took off 6 bases at V and 4 bases at J, with 10 bases between the two ends. The CDR3 has 13 amino acids. The V gene's germline CDR1 is SNHLY and CDR2 FYNNEI. The CDR3: CASRNRNYNEQFF. The CDR3 DNA sequence: TGTGCCAGCAGGAACAGAAATTACAATGAGCAGTTCTTC. Based on the CDR3 plus reference TRBV2 and TRBJ2-1, the full variable domain is EPEVTQTPSHQVTQMGQEVILRCVPISNHLYFYWYRQILGQKVEFLVSFYNNEISEKSEIFDDQFSVERPDGSNFTLKIRSTKLEDSAMYFCASRNRNYNEQFFGPGTRLTVL.

This clonotype was detected ten times or more. The V call is TRBV11-2, the J call TRBJ2-4; D is unresolved. CDR1 is SGHAT and CDR2 is FQNNGV in the germline V gene. CDR3 length: 13 residues. Trimming pared 3 bases from V and 16 bases from J, leaving 19 bases between. CDR3 loop: CASSFVNDPALYF. CDR3 bases: TGTGCCAGCAGCTTTGTTAACGACCCGGCGCTTTACTTC.

Of note for this clonotype: A much larger clone differs from this one at a single base, so this may be a read error. The chain carries TRBV5-1 and TRBJ2-1, with 7 bases aligning to TRBD2. CDR3 length equals 13 residues. Germline loops: CDR1 SGHRS, CDR2 YFSETQ. The CDR3 sequence: CANSALTSDEQFF. For the CDR3, the DNA is TGCGCCAACAGCGCCTTAACTAGCGATGAGCAGTTCTTC.

V and J are TRBV6-5 and TRBJ1-4; 12 bases are shared with TRBD1. Germline loops: CDR1 MNHEY, CDR2 SVGAGI. V was pared by 5 bases and J by 6 bases, with 1 base of the junction left unmatched. The CDR3 has 14 residues. The CDR3 nucleotides are TGTGCCAGCAGTCGGGACAGGGGGCATGAAAAACTGTTTTTT. Protein sequence: CASSRDRGHEKLFF.

The chain links TRBV7-9 to TRBJ2-3; D gene uncertain. The V gene's germline CDR1 is SEHNR and CDR2 FQNEAQ (reference sequence). The CDR3 totals 13 residues. V lost 8 bases and J 0 bases, leaving 9 bases between the germline ends. The CDR3 DNA follows: TGTGCCAGCCGAAGGGTTAGCACAGATACGCAGTATTTT. Protein: CASRRVSTDTQYF. Looking up the rest from reference TRBV7-9 and TRBJ2-3 gives the full variable domain: DTGVSQNPRHKITKRGQNVTFRCDPISEHNRLYWYRQTLGQGPEFLTYFQNEAQLEKSRLLSDRFSAERPKGSFSTLEIQRTEQGDSAMYLCASRRVSTDTQYFGPGTRLTVL.

A note on this clonotype: Without the conserved terminal phenylalanine or tryptophan, this CDR3 likely stems from a read error. This chain uses TRBV7-9 with TRBJ1-1; 7 bases are shared with TRBD1. Germline loops: CDR1 SEHNR, CDR2 FQNEAQ (reference sequence). The CDR3 spans 15 residues. The V and J ends lost 7 bases and 1 base, in that order; junction bases with no gene match: 9. The CDR3 coding sequence is TGTGCCAGCACAACATCGTCAGGGGGGAACACTGAAGCTTTCTAT. Translated, it gives CASTTSSGGNTEAFY.

With respect to this clonotype: Since a much larger clone is just one base distant, this may be a read error. This sequence joins TRBV7-9 and TRBJ2-2; 9 bases line up with TRBD1. CDR1 is SEHNR, CDR2 FQNEAQ, per germline (reference sequence). This CDR3 has 15 amino acids. The CDR3 DNA follows: TGTGCCAGCAGCCCTGGACAGGGGAACACCGGGGAGCCGTTTTTT. Residues: CASSPGQGNTGEPFF.

This clonotype has a count of ten or more. V is TRBV6-5 and J is TRBJ2-7; D perhaps matches TRBD1 (5 bases). Germline loops: CDR1 MNHEY, CDR2 SVGAGI. V lost 3 bases, J lost 3 bases, and 9 bases lay in between. The CDR3 runs 13 residues. CDR3 sequence reads: CASSYQDNYEQYF. The CDR3 DNA reads TGTGCCAGCAGTTATCAGGACAACTACGAGCAGTACTTC.

This clonotype has at least ten counts. The chain is built from TRBV9 and TRBJ2-7; D is tentatively TRBD1 or TRBD2 (5 bases each). V lost 4 bases, J lost 6 bases, and 20 bases lay in between. The V gene's germline CDR1 is SGDLS and CDR2 YYNGEE. The length of the CDR3 is 15 residues. In DNA form, the CDR3 reads TGTGCCAGCAGCTCCACCGGGACGGACCTATCCGAGCAGTACTTC. Amino acid sequence: CASSSTGTDLSEQYF.

This clonotype was seen at least ten times. This sequence joins TRBV29-1 and TRBJ2-3; D is unresolved. This CDR3 has 10 amino acids. V dropped 7 bases and J dropped 6 bases, with 8 bases sitting between them. Germline-derived CDR1 and CDR2 are SQVTM and ANQGSEA. CDR3 protein: CSGRSDTQYF. The CDR3 DNA reads as TGCAGCGGTAGGTCGGATACGCAGTATTTT.

This clonotype was observed many times. The chain employs TRBV5-1 and TRBJ1-2; no clear D. V lost 0 bases and J 0 bases, leaving 6 bases between the germline ends. Germline V lookup: CDR1 SGHRS, CDR2 YFSETQ. The CDR3 totals 14 residues. CDR3 in amino acids: CASSLAGTNYGYTF. For the CDR3, the DNA is TGCGCCAGCAGCTTGGCTGGAACTAACTATGGCTACACCTTC. Supplemented by reference TRBV5-1 and TRBJ1-2, the full variable domain reads KAGVTQTPRYLIKTRGQQVTLSCSPISGHRSVSWYQQTPGQGLQFLFEYFSETQRNKGNFPGRFSGRQFSNSRSEMNVSTLELGDSALYLCASSLAGTNYGYTFGSGTRLTVV.

Turning to this clonotype: This clone may be a read error of a much larger clone one base away. The genes are TRBV6-5 and TRBJ1-1; D gene unclear. Per the germline V gene, CDR1 is MNHEY and CDR2 is SVGAGI. The CDR3 consists of 13 residues. The CDR3 is CTSSYSRNTEAFF. Here the CDR3 DNA reads TGTACCAGCAGTTACTCCCGGAACACTGAAGCTTTCTTT.

This clonotype was picked up many times. The chain has TRBV6-6 and TRBJ2-7; 7 bases align to TRBD1. The germline V gene has CDR1 MNHNY and CDR2 SVGAGI (reference sequence). With 0 bases clipped from V and 4 bases from J, the junction kept 3 bases outside the gene matches. The CDR3 runs 14 residues. The CDR3 nucleotides are TGTGCCAGCAGTTACTCGACAGGGCGGTACGAGCAGTACTTC. Its translation: CASSYSTGRYEQYF.

Many counts were recorded for this clonotype. The chain's CDR3 is CASSPNDPGLAGYETQYF. The CDR3, as DNA: TGTGCCAGCAGCCCGAACGACCCGGGACTAGCGGGATACGAGACCCAGTACTTC. The chain employs TRBV7-9 and TRBJ2-5; 13 bases map to TRBD2. Losses at the gene ends were 5 bases for V and 5 bases for J; bases not matched to a gene: 14. From germline, CDR1 is SEHNR and CDR2 FQNEAQ (reference sequence). The CDR3 extends over 18 amino acids.

This clonotype has at least ten counts. V gene TRBV6-5 combines with J gene TRBJ2-7, with a possible D match to TRBD1 (5 bases). CDR1 and CDR2 (germline): MNHEY, SVGAGI. V lost 8 bases to trimming and J lost 6 bases, with 14 bases between them. The CDR3 length is 12 residues. The CDR3 DNA sequence: TGTGCCAGCGGGGTCCAGGGCGGCGAGCAGTACTTC. The encoded protein is CASGVQGGEQYF.

Comment on this clonotype: This clone may be a read error of a much larger clone one base away. The chain carries TRBV28 and TRBJ2-7; 7 nucleotides line up with TRBD1. The junction had 14 bases not matched to a gene; V was cut back by 5 bases and J by 4 bases. CDR1 and CDR2 (germline): MDHEN, SYDVKM. The CDR3 is 16 residues long. The CDR3 sequence is CASSKPGQRRPYEQYF. The CDR3 DNA is TGTGCCAGCAGTAAACCGGGACAGAGGCGACCATACGAGCAGTACTTC.

At least ten counts were recorded for this clonotype. V gene TRBV4-1 combines with J gene TRBJ2-3; 8 bases align to TRBD1. Germline CDR1 and CDR2: MGHRA and YSYEKL. V lost 4 bases and J lost 3; bases outside the gene matches: 12. The CDR3 is 17 amino acids. CDR3 sequence (DNA): TGCGCCAGCAGCCGAAAGCCAGGGGGCTTAGGAACAGATACGCAGTATTTT. Translation gives CASSRKPGGLGTDTQYF.